The 17 T cell receptor beta chains presented below share a single source sample, sequenced in a study of response to subunit inactivated influenza vaccine. TCRdb re-called the RT-PCR reads through MiXCR, storing one row per CDR3 protein. Of 450,000 to 550,000 distinct CDR3 sequences in the sample, roughly 25% were seen once. The material sequenced was CD4+ T cells sorted from PBMCs, taken more than 4 days after vaccination. The origin of the receptors is a man aged 45-65 years who received an inactivated influenza vaccine.

The gene calls are TRBV7-8 and TRBJ2-3; D may correspond to TRBD1 or TRBD2 (5 bases each). The CDR3 sequence is 18 residues long. The V gene's germline CDR1 is SGHVS and CDR2 FQNEAQ. The V end was cut by 5 bases, the J end by 1 base, with 22 bases between. The CDR3 DNA follows: TGTGCCAGCAGCCCCGGAGAGTTGGGGGAAGGCGGCACAGATACGCAGTATTTT. This translates into CASSPGELGEGGTDTQYF.

The rearrangement links TRBV4-3 to TRBJ2-3; the match to TRBD2 covers 8 bases. Per the germline V gene, CDR1 is LGHNA and CDR2 is YSLEER. V dropped 1 base and J dropped 4; count of bases not matched to a gene: 4. CDR3 length equals 15 residues. CDR3 coding DNA: TGCGCCAGCAGCCAAGTTTACGGGGGGGCAGATACGCAGTATTTT. Translated: CASSQVYGGADTQYF.

V and J are TRBV29-1 and TRBJ2-5; 8 bases are shared with TRBD2. This CDR3 has 13 residues. Germline CDR1 reads SQVTM; CDR2 reads ANQGSEA. V was clipped by 7 bases and J by 5 bases; unmatched bases: 9. CDR3 amino acids: CSGYRGGGETQYF. The CDR3, as DNA: TGCAGCGGTTACCGGGGGGGTGGCGAGACCCAGTACTTC.

This clonotype appeared many times. The chain joins TRBV20-1 to TRBJ2-1; possibly TRBD2 for D (6 bases). CDR3 length: 9 amino acids. Germline V CDR1 and CDR2: DFQATT, SNEGSKA (reference sequence). The CDR3 here is CRAGGEQFF. The DNA for the CDR3 is TGCAGGGCCGGGGGTGAGCAGTTCTTC.

The rearrangement uses TRBV27 and TRBJ2-3; D unclear. V dropped 6 bases and J dropped 6 bases, with 22 bases sitting between them. Germline values: CDR1 MNHEY, CDR2 SMNVEV (reference sequence). This CDR3 comprises 16 residues. CDR3 loop: CASRRSALLMLDTQYF. CDR3 DNA: TGTGCCAGCAGACGTTCGGCCCTCTTAATGTTGGATACGCAGTATTTT.

The J gene is TRBJ2-1, the V gene TRBV6-2 or TRBV6-3; the D gene is possibly TRBD1 (5 bases). V gave up 5 bases and J gave up 6 bases, with 14 bases separating them. The CDR3 is 14 residues long. CDR1 and CDR2 from the germline V gene are MNHEY and SVGEGT. CDR3 sequence: CASSQVGLANEQFF. In DNA form, the CDR3 reads TGTGCCAGCAGTCAGGTGGGGCTCGCCAATGAGCAGTTCTTC.

The genes are TRBV18 and TRBJ2-4, with 8 positions matching TRBD1. Per the germline V gene, CDR1 is KGHSH and CDR2 is LQKENI. The CDR3 runs to 15 residues. Germline trimming cut 6 bases from V and 7 bases from J; bases unmatched to any gene: 11. Written as DNA, the CDR3 is TGTGCCAGCTCGACCTATGGACAGGGTTTCAACATTCAGTACTTC. It translates to CASSTYGQGFNIQYF.

In its sample, this clonotype was seen many times. This chain uses TRBV12-3 or TRBV12-4 with TRBJ1-1, with D perhaps matching TRBD1 (5 bases). The CDR3 is 18 residues long. Trimming took 2 bases from V and 4 from J, leaving 23 bases between them. The CDR3 DNA is TGTGCCAGCAGTTTACGACGGACATTGAACCGCCCGCCCACTGAAGCTTTCTTT. Residues: CASSLRRTLNRPPTEAFF.

This clonotype was observed a handful of times. The chain has TRBV10-3 and TRBJ2-6; D remains unclear. V shed 0 bases and J shed 0 bases, with 15 bases lying between them. The CDR3 is 19 amino acids. Germline CDR1 ENHRY, CDR2 SYGVKD. In DNA, the CDR3 is TGTGCCATCAGTGAGTCGGAATCCTCTTTGGGCTCTGGGGCCAACGTCCTGACTTTC. Amino acids: CAISESESSLGSGANVLTF.

In this sample, this clonotype turned up a few times. The chain recombines TRBV5-1 with TRBJ1-1; TRBD1 is a possible D gene (6 bases). Germline V gene sequence: CDR1 SGHRS, CDR2 YFSETQ. The CDR3 runs 15 residues. V lost 0 bases and J lost 4, with 13 bases in between. The DNA of the CDR3 is TGCGCCAGCAGCTTGGATGGGGGCAAAGGCACTGAAGCTTTCTTT. Its translation: CASSLDGGKGTEAFF.

This clonotype turned up a few times. The CDR3 DNA reads as TGTGCCAGCAGCCGCGTGCAGGTTTGGGGCACAGATACGCAGTATTTT. Its translation is CASSRVQVWGTDTQYF. The chain has TRBV4-2 and TRBJ2-3; D gene ambiguous. V was shortened by 4 bases and J by 1 base, with 15 bases between the two germline ends. Germline V CDR1 and CDR2: LGHNA, YNFKEQ. The CDR3 is made up of 16 amino acids.

A few counts support this clonotype. This chain connects TRBV12-3 or TRBV12-4 to TRBJ1-1, with 7 bases identical to TRBD1. The CDR3 contains 11 residues. The V gene end was trimmed by 6 bases and the J gene end by 7 bases; junction bases not matched to a gene: 2. The CDR3 region is CASRQGIEAFF. As DNA, the CDR3 is TGTGCCAGCAGACAGGGGATTGAAGCTTTCTTT.

V gene TRBV5-5 combines with J gene TRBJ2-1, with 7 bases that match TRBD1. V was pared by 7 bases and J by 9 bases, with 10 bases of the junction left unmatched. From germline, CDR1 is SGHKS and CDR2 YYEKEE (reference sequence). The CDR3 spans 13 residues. The CDR3 bases are TGTGCCAGCGACCCTGCAGGGGGTCCTGAGCAGTTCTTC. This sequence encodes CASDPAGGPEQFF.

The chain uses TRBV20-1 and TRBJ2-3; D possibly uses TRBD1 or TRBD2 (6 bases each). Trimming stripped 7 bases from V and 7 bases from J, with 21 bases between. CDR1 and CDR2 from the germline V gene are DFQATT and SNEGSKA (reference sequence). The CDR3 extends over 14 amino acids. The CDR3 reads CSGGVGGTDYTQYF. DNA of the CDR3: TGCAGTGGCGGGGTGGGGGGCACGGACTATACGCAGTATTTT.

V usage is TRBV7-8 and J usage is TRBJ2-7, with 12 nucleotides matching TRBD2. Per the germline V gene, CDR1 is SGHVS and CDR2 is FQNEAQ. The ends lost 5 bases at V and 2 bases at J; junction bases unmatched: 7. The CDR3 totals 16 residues. The CDR3 protein is CASSPGLAGNTYEQYF. The CDR3 coding sequence is TGTGCCAGCAGCCCTGGACTAGCGGGGAACACCTACGAGCAGTACTTC.

V gene TRBV7-9 combines with J gene TRBJ2-3; D tentatively reads TRBD1 or TRBD2 (5 bases each). This CDR3 has 16 residues. In germline, CDR1 is SEHNR, CDR2 FQNEAQ (reference sequence). V gave up 1 base and J gave up 0 bases, with 11 bases separating them. The CDR3 bases are TGTGCCAGCAGCTTAGGTGAGGGACGGAGCACAGATACGCAGTATTTT. The encoded protein is CASSLGEGRSTDTQYF.

The chain links TRBV24-1 to TRBJ2-5; TRBD1 or TRBD2 may be the D gene (5 bases each). The V end was cut by 2 bases, the J end by 1 base, with 10 bases between. The germline V gene encodes CDR1 KGHDR and CDR2 SFDVKD. CDR3 size: 15 residues. As DNA, the CDR3 is TGTGCCACCAGTGATTCGGGACCACTCCAAGAGACCCAGTACTTC. It translates to CATSDSGPLQETQYF.